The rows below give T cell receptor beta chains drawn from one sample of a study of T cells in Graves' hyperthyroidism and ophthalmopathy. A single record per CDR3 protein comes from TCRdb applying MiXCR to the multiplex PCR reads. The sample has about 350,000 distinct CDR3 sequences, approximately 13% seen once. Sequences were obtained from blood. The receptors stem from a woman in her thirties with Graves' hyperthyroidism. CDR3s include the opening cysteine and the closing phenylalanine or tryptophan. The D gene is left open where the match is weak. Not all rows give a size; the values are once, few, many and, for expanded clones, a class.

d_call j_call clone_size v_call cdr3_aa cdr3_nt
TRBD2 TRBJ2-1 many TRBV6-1 CASRLLSGRSGEQFF TGTGCCAGCAGACTCCTTAGCGGGAGATCGGGGGAGCAGTTCTTC
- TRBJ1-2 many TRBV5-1 CASSLDANYGYTF TGCGCCAGCAGCTTGGATGCTAACTATGGCTACACCTTC
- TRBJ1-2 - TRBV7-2 CASSSALGGYYGYTF TGTGCCAGCAGCTCCGCGTTGGGGGGCTACTATGGCTACACCTTC
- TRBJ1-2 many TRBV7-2 CASSPRRNYGYTF TGTGCCAGCAGCCCCCGGAGGAACTATGGCTACACCTTC
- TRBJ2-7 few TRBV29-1 CSVHAEGDQTYEQYF TGCAGCGTACACGCTGAGGGGGACCAAACCTACGAGCAGTACTTC
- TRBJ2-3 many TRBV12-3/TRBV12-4 CASRTKHVTSTDTQYF TGTGCCAGCAGAACCAAACACGTAACTAGCACAGATACGCAGTATTTT
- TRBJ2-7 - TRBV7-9 CASSPSVYIYEQYF TGTGCCAGCAGCCCCTCTGTTTACATCTACGAGCAGTACTTC
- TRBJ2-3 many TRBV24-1 CATSDRTRGWNTQYF TGTGCCACCAGTGATCGGACGCGCGGCTGGAATACGCAGTATTTT
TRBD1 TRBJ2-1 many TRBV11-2 CASSHLRDSHNEQFF TGTGCCAGCAGCCATCTCCGGGACAGCCACAATGAGCAGTTCTTC
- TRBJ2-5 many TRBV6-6 CASSYSNGLSVQETQYF TGTGCCAGCAGTTACTCGAACGGACTCAGCGTACAAGAGACCCAGTACTTC
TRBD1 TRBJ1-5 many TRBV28 CASQTGAGGYQPQHF TGTGCCAGCCAAACCGGGGCAGGGGGCTATCAGCCCCAGCATTTT
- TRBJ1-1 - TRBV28 CASSLATGGAFF TGTGCCAGCAGTTTGGCCACCGGAGGAGCTTTCTTT
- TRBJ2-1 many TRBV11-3 CASSLHREHNEQFF TGTGCCAGCAGCCTACACCGGGAACACAATGAGCAGTTCTTC
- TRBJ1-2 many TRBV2 CASSESRQTGGYTF TGTGCCAGCAGTGAATCGCGACAAACGGGGGGCTACACCTTC
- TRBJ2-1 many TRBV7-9 CASSSGKRTAYNEQFF TGTGCCAGCAGCTCAGGGAAACGGACTGCTTACAATGAGCAGTTCTTC
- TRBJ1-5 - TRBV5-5 CASSLVGAGSNQPQHF TGTGCCAGCAGCTTGGTAGGGGCAGGGTCCAATCAGCCCCAGCATTTT
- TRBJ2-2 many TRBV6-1 CASRATIWDGPTGELFF TGTGCCAGCAGGGCCACGATCTGGGACGGACCCACCGGGGAGCTGTTTTTT
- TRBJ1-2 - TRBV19 CASRTNYGHTF TGTGCCAGTAGAACTAACTATGGCCACACCTTC
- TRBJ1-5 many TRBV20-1 CSASQGYSNQPQHF TGCAGTGCTTCACAGGGTTATAGCAATCAGCCCCAGCATTTT
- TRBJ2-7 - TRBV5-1 CASSLEKVYEQYF TGCGCCAGCAGCTTGGAAAAGGTCTACGAGCAGTACTTC